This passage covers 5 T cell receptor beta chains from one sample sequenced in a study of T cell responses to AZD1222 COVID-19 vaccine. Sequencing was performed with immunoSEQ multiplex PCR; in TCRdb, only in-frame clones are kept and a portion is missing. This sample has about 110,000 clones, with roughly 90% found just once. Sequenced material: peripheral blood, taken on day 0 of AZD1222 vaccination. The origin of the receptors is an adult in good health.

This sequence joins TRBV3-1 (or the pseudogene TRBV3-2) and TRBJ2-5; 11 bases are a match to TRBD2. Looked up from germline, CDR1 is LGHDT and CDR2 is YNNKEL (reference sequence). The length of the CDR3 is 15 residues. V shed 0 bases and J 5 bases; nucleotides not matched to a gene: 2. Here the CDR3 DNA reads TGTGCCAGCAGCCAAGACCCTAGCGGGAGGGAGACCCAGTACTTC. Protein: CASSQDPSGRETQYF.

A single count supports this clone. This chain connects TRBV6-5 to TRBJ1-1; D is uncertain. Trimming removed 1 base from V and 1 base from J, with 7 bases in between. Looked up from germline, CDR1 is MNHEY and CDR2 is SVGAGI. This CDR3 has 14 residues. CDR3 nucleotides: TGTGCCAGCAGTTACTATACACCGAACACTGAAGCTTTCTTT. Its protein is CASSYYTPNTEAFF.

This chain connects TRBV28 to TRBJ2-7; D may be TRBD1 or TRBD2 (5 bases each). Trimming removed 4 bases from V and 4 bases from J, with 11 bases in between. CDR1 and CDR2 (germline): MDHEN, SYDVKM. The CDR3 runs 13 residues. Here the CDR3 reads CASSSVGGYEQYF. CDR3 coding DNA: TGTGCCAGCAGTTCCGTTGGGGGATACGAGCAGTACTTC.

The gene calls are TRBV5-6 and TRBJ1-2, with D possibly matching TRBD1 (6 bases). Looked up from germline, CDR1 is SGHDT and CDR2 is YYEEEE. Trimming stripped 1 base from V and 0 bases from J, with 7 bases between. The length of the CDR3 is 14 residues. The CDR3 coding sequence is TGTGCCAGCAGCTTGTGGACAGCTAACTATGGCTACACCTTC. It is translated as CASSLWTANYGYTF.

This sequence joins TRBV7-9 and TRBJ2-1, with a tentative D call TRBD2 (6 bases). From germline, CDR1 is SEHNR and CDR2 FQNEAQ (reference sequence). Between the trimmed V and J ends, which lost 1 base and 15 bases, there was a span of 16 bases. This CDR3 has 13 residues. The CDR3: CASSLGVSRRAFF. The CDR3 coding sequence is TGTGCCAGCAGCTTAGGGGTTTCTAGGAGGGCGTTCTTC. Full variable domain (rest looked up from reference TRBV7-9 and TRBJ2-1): DTGVSQNPRHKITKRGQNVTFRCDPISEHNRLYWYRQTLGQGPEFLTYFQNEAQLEKSRLLSDRFSAERPKGSFSTLEIQRTEQGDSAMYLCASSLGVSRRAFFGPGTRLTVL.